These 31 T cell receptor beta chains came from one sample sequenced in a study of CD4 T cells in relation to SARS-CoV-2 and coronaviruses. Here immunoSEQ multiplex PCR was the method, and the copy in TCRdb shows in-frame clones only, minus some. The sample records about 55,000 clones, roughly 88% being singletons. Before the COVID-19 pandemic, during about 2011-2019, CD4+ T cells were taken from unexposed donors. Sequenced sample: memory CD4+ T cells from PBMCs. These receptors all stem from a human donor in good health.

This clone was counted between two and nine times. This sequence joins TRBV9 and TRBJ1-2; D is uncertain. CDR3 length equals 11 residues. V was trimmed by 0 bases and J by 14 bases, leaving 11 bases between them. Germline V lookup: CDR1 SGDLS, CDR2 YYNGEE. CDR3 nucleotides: TGTGCCAGCAGCGTAGTAGGGTTCTTGACCTTC. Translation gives CASSVVGFLTF.

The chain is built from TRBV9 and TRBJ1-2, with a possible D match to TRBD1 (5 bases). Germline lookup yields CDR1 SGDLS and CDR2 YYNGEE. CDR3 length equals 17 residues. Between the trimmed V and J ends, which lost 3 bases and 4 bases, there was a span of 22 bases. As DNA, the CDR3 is TGTGCCAGCAGCGCCCGGGACTCCGGACAACCGGGCTATGGCTACACCTTC. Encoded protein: CASSARDSGQPGYGYTF.

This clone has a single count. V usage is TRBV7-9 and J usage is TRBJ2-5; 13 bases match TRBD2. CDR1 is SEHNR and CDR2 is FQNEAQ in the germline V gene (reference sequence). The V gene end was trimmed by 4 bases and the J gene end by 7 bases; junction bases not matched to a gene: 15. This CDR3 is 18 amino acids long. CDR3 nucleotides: TGTGCCAGCAGCTACGGCTCCGGGACTAGCGGGATTTCGTCGACCCAGTACTTC. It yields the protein CASSYGSGTSGISSTQYF.

The CDR3 region has the DNA TGTGCCAGCAGTTTATTAGCTGGCTATGGCTACACCTTC. Translating it yields CASSLLAGYGYTF. The V and J genes are TRBV28 and TRBJ1-2; D gene uncertain. Trimming took 1 base from V and 4 from J, leaving 7 bases between them. Germline V CDR1 and CDR2: MDHEN, SYDVKM. The CDR3 has 13 amino acids.

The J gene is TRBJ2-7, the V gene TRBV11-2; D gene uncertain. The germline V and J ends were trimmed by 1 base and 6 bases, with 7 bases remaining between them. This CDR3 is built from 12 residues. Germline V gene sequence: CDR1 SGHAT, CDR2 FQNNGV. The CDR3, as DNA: TGTGCCAGCAGCTTAGTCGGCTCCGAGCAGTACTTC. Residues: CASSLVGSEQYF.

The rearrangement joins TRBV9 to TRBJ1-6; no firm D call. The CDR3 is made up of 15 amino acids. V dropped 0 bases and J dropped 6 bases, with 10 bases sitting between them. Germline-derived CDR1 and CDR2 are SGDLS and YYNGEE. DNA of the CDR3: TGTGCCAGCAGCGTAGTGGGGTGGGGTAATTCACCCCTCCACTTT. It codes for CASSVVGWGNSPLHF.

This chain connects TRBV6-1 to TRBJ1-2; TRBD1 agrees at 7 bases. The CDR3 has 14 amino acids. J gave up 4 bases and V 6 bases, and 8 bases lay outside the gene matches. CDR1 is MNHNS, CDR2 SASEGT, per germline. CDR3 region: CASRKTGTLYGYTF. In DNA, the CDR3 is TGTGCCAGCAGAAAGACAGGGACCCTCTATGGCTACACCTTC.

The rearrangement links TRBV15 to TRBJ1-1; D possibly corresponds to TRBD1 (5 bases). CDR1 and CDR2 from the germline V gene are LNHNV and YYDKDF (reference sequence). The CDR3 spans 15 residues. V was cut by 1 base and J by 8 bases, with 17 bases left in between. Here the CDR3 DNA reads TGTGCCACCAGCAGAGGAGGATTCGAGCGGACAGAAGCTTTCTTT. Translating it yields CATSRGGFERTEAFF.

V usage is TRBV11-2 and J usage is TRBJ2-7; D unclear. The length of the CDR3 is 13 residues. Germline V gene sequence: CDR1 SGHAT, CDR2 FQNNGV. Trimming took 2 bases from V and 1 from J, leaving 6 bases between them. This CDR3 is CASSLKWSYEQYF. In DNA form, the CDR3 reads TGTGCCAGCAGCTTAAAATGGTCCTACGAGCAGTACTTC.

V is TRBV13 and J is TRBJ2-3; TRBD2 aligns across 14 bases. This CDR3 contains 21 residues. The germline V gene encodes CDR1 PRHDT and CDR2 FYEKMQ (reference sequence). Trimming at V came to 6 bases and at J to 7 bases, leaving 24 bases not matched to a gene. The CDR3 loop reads CASSPGSGLAGVSTSWNTQYF. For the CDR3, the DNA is TGTGCCAGCAGTCCCGGGTCGGGACTAGCGGGAGTAAGTACATCGTGGAATACGCAGTATTTT.

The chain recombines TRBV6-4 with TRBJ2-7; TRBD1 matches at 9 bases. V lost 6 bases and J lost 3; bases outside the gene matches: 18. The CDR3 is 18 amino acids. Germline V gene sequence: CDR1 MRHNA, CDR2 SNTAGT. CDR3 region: CASSGQGRRPSEVYEQYF. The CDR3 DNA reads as TGTGCCAGCAGCGGACAGGGGAGAAGACCCTCCGAGGTCTACGAGCAGTACTTC.

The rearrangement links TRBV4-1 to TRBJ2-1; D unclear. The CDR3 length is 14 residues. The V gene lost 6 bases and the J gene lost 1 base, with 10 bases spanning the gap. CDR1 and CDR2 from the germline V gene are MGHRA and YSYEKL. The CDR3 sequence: CASSTLGSYNEQFF. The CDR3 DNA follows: TGCGCCAGCAGTACCCTTGGGTCCTACAATGAGCAGTTCTTC.

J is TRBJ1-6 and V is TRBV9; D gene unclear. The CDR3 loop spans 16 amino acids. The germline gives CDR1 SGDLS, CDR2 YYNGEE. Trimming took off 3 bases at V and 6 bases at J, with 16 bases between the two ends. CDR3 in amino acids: CASSEIPEIFNSPLHF. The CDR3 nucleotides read TGTGCCAGCAGCGAGATCCCCGAGATTTTTAATTCACCCCTCCACTTT.

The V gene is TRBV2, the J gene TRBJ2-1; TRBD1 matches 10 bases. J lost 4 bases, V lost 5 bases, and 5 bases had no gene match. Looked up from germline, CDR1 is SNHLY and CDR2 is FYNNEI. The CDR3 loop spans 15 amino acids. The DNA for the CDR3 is TGTGCCAGCAGTCCGGGACAGGGGTTTTACAATGAGCAGTTCTTC. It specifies CASSPGQGFYNEQFF.

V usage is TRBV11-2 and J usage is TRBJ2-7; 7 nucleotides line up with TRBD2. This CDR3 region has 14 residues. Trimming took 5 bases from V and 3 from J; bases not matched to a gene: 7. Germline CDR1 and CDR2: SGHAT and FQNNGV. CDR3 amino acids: CASSRTRRNYEQYF. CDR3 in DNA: TGTGCCAGCAGCCGGACTAGACGAAACTACGAGCAGTACTTC. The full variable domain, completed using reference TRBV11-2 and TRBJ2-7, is EAGVAQSPRYKIIEKRQSVAFWCNPISGHATLYWYQQILGQGPKLLIQFQNNGVVDDSQLPKDRFSAERLKGVDSTLKIQPAKLEDSAVYLCASSRTRRNYEQYFGPGTRLTVT.

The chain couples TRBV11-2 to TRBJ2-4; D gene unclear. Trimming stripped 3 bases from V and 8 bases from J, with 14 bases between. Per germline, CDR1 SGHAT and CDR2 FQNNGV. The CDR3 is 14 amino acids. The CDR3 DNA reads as TGTGCCAGCAGCTTGAGTCCTAATGACGACATTCAGTACTTC. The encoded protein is CASSLSPNDDIQYF.

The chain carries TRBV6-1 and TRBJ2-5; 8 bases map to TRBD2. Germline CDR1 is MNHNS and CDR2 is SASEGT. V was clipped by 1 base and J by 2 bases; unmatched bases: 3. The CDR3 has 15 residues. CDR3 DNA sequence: TGTGCCAGCAGTGAAGGGGGACTAGAGCAAGAGACCCAGTACTTC. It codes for CASSEGGLEQETQYF.

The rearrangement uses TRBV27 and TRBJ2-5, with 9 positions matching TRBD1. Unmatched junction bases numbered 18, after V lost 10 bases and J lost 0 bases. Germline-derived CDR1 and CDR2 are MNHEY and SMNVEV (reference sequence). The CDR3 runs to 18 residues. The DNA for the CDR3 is TGTGCCATCCCCATCCTAAAACAGGGGGCGAAGTACCAAGAGACCCAGTACTTC. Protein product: CAIPILKQGAKYQETQYF.

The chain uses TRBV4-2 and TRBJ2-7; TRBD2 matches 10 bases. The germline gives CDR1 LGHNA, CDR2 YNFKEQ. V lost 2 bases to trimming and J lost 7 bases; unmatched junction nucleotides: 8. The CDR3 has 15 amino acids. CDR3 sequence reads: CASSQTSGRAGEQYF. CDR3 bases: TGTGCCAGCAGCCAAACGAGCGGGAGGGCCGGGGAGCAGTACTTC.

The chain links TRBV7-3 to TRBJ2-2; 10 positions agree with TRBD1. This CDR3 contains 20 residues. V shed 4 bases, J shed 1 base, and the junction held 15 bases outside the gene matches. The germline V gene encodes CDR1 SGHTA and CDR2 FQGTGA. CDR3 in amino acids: CASSSPPADRGRGNTGELFF. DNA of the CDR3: TGTGCCAGCAGCTCCCCCCCCGCCGACAGGGGGCGCGGGAACACCGGGGAGCTGTTTTTT.

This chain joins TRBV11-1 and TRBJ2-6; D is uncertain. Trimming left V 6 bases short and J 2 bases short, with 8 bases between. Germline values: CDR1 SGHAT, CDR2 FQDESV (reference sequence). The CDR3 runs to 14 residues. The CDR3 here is CASSRGAGANVLTF. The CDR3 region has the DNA TGTGCCAGCAGTCGTGGTGCTGGGGCCAACGTCCTGACTTTC.

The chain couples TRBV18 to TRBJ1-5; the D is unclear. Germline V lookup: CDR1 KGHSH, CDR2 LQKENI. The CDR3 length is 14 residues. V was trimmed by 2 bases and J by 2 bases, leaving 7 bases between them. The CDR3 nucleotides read TGTGCCAGCTCACCAGTCGGTGGCAATCAGCCCCAGCATTTT. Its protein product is CASSPVGGNQPQHF.

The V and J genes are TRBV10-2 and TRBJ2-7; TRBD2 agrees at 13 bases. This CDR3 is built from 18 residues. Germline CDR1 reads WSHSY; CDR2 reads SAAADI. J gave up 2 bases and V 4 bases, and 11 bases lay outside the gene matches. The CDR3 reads CASSASKPGLAGPYEQYF. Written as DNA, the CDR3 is TGCGCCAGCAGTGCATCAAAACCGGGACTAGCGGGACCCTACGAGCAGTACTTC.

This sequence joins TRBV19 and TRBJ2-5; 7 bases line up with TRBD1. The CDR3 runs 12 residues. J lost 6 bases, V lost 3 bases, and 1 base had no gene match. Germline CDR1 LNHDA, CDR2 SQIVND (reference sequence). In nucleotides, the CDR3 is TGTGCCAGTAGTATTAGGGGGCAGACCCAGTACTTC. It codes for CASSIRGQTQYF.

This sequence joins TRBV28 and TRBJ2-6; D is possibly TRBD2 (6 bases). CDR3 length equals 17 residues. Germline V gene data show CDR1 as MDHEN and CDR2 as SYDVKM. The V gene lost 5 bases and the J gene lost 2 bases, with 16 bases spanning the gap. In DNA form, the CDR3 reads TGTGCCAGCAGTCCCCTTCTTACGGGGGCTGGGGCCAACGTCCTGACTTTC. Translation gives CASSPLLTGAGANVLTF.

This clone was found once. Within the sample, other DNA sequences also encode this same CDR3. CDR3 residues: CASSLGGSQETQYF. CDR3 DNA sequence: TGTGCCAGCAGCTTAGGAGGGAGCCAAGAGACCCAGTACTTC. The chain combines TRBV7-2 with TRBJ2-5, with D perhaps TRBD2 (5 bases). Deletions cut 1 base from V and 1 base from J, with 7 bases between. The CDR3 is 14 amino acids. Germline V gene sequence: CDR1 SGHTA, CDR2 FQGNSA.

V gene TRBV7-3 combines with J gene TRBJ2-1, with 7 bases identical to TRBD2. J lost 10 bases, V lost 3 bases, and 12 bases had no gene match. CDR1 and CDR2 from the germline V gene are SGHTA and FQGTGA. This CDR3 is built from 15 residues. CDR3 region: CASSFSGGGSFEQFF. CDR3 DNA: TGTGCCAGCAGCTTTTCAGGCGGGGGATCATTCGAGCAGTTCTTC.

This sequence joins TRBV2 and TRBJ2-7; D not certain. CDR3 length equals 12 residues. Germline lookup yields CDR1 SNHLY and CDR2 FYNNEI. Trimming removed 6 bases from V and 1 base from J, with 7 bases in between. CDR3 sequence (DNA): TGTGCCAGCAGGAGAACGTCCTACGAGCAGTACTTC. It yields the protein CASRRTSYEQYF. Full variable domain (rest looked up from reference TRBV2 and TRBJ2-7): EPEVTQTPSHQVTQMGQEVILRCVPISNHLYFYWYRQILGQKVEFLVSFYNNEISEKSEIFDDQFSVERPDGSNFTLKIRSTKLEDSAMYFCASRRTSYEQYFGPGTRLTVT.

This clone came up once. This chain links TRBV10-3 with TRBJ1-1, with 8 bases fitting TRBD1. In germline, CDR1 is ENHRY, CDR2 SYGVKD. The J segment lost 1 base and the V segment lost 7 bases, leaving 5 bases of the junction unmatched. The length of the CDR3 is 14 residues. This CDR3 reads CAINNRGTNTEAFF. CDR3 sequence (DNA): TGTGCCATCAACAACAGGGGGACGAACACTGAAGCTTTCTTT.

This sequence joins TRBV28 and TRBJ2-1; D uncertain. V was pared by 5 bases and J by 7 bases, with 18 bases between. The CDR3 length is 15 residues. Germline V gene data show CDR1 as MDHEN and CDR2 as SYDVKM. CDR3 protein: CASSPADSFQNEQFF. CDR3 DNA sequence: TGTGCCAGCAGTCCGGCTGACTCCTTTCAGAATGAGCAGTTCTTC.

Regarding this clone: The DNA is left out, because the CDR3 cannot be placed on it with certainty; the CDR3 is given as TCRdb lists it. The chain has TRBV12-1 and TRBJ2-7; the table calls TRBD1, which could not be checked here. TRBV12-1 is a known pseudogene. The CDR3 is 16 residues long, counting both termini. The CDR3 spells CASSFAPGTGLDEQYF.